The rows below give T cell receptor beta chains drawn from one sample of a study of shared clonotypes between healthy human individuals. The table came from immunoSEQ multiplex PCR; TCRdb's copy has only in-frame clones and leaves some out. This table holds approximately 2,300,000 clones, under 95% found once. Sequencing was performed on naive CD4+ T cells from PBMCs. These TCRs come from a man between 18 and 29 years old in good health. Some clones in this sample may be carry-over from other donors' samples. The CDR3 runs from the conserved cysteine through the conserved F or W. A D gene is named only where the DNA matches it firmly. Size is stated for part of the rows, as once, few or many counts, or as a class when the clone is expanded.

J | V | size | D | DNA | CDR3
TRBJ2-7 | TRBV28 | . | . | TGTGCCAGCAGTTTGGAGGCGTTAGGTCGTAAAGGCAATTACGAGCAGTACTTC | CASSLEALGRKGNYEQYF
TRBJ2-7 | TRBV9 | few | . | TGTGCCAGCAGCGGGACCAATTACGAGCAGTACTTC | CASSGTNYEQYF
TRBJ2-3 | TRBV27 | . | TRBD2 | TGTGCCAGCAGGGGACTAGCGGGAAGAGGCACAGATACGCAGTATTTT | CASRGLAGRGTDTQYF
TRBJ2-3 | TRBV7-3 | . | . | TGTGCCAGCAGCTTAAGAGGTAACACAGATACGCAGTATTTT | CASSLRGNTDTQYF
TRBJ2-1 | TRBV7-9 | . | TRBD2 | TGTGCCAGCAGCTTAGCGCGGGAGTACAATGAGCAGTTCTTC | CASSLAREYNEQFF
TRBJ2-7 | TRBV18 | . | TRBD1 | TGTGCCAGCTCACCATTCTATCCGACGGGACAGCTGGGTGAGCAGTACTTC | CASSPFYPTGQLGEQYF
TRBJ2-7 | TRBV5-4 | . | . | TGTGCCAGCAGCAATAGGGCCCAAGTCTACGAGCAGTACTTC | CASSNRAQVYEQYF
TRBJ2-7 | TRBV28 | . | TRBD2 | TGTGCCAGCAGTCCCCAAAAGCGGGAGCCCAGGAACGAGCAGTACTTC | CASSPQKREPRNEQYF
TRBJ1-1 | TRBV9 | . | . | TGTGCCAGCAGCCCCGGGGGGGGGAACACTGAAGCTTTCTTT | CASSPGGGNTEAFF
TRBJ2-3 | TRBV7-3 | . | TRBD2 | TGTGCCAGCAGCTTATCCGGAGGGAGGGATGGAGATACGCAGTATTTT | CASSLSGGRDGDTQYF
TRBJ2-3 | TRBV30 | . | . | TGTGCCGCCGCTAGCACCCTGGGCACAGATACGCAGTATTTT | CAAASTLGTDTQYF
TRBJ1-3 | TRBV19 | . | . | TGTGCCAGTAGTATCCGAGGCTCTGGAAACACCATATATTTT | CASSIRGSGNTIYF
TRBJ2-3 | TRBV7-2 | . | TRBD2 | TGTGCCAGCAGCCCATTTCCTAGCGGGATAGTTAATACGCAGTATTTT | CASSPFPSGIVNTQYF
TRBJ1-1 | TRBV6-1 | . | . | TGTGCCACTACCCGGAGGGACGATGACACTGAAGCTTTCTTT | CATTRRDDDTEAFF
TRBJ1-1 | TRBV9 | . | TRBD1 | TGTGCCAGCAGCGTCCTGACAGGGACGAACACTGAAGCTTTCTTT | CASSVLTGTNTEAFF
TRBJ2-1 | TRBV18 | . | TRBD1 | TGTGCCAGCTCACCTCTTCCGGGACAGGGGTCGAGCTCCTACAATGAGCAGTTCTTC | CASSPLPGQGSSSYNEQFF
TRBJ1-2 | TRBV20-1 | . | TRBD1 | TGCAGCCCAGGACAGGTGAATGGCTACACCTTC | CSPGQVNGYTF
TRBJ2-2 | TRBV11-2 | . | . | TGTGCCAGCAGCCTAAACGCTGCCACCGCCGGGGAGCTGTTTTTT | CASSLNAATAGELFF
TRBJ1-5 | TRBV2 | . | . | TGTGCCAGCAGTGCAGAGAGCAATCAGCCCCAGCATTTT | CASSAESNQPQHF
TRBJ1-6 | TRBV25-1 | . | TRBD1 | TGTGCCAGCAGTGAATATAGGGGGACAGGGGGTAATTCACCCCTCCACTTT | CASSEYRGTGGNSPLHF
TRBJ2-4 | TRBV29-1 | . | . | TGCAGCGTTGGGAGGCAGGGACCGGAGAACATTCAGTACTTC | CSVGRQGPENIQYF
TRBJ2-4 | TRBV2 | . | TRBD1 | TGTGCCAGCAGTGAAGCGGGGACAGGGGCGTTAGCCAAAAACATTCAGTACTTC | CASSEAGTGALAKNIQYF
TRBJ2-1 | TRBV7-3 | . | TRBD2 | TGTGCCAGCAGCTTAACTTCGGGGACTAGCGGGAACCCTTCAGCCAATGAGCAGTTCTTC | CASSLTSGTSGNPSANEQFF
TRBJ2-7 | TRBV28 | once | . | TGTGCCAGCAGTTTATTTTCTAGCCTGTTCATGCAAGTCTACGAGCAGTACTTC | CASSLFSSLFMQVYEQYF